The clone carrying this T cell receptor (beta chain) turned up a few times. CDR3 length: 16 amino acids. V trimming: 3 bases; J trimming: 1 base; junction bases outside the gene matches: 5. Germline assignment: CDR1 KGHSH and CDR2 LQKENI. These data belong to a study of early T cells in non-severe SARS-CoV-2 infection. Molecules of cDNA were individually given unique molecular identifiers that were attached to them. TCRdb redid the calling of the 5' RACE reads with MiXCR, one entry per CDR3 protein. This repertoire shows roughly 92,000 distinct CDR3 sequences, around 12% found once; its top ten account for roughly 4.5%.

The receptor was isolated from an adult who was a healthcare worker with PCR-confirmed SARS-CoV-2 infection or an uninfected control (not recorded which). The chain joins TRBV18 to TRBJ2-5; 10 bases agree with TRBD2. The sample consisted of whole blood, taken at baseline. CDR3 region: CASSPIAGGLQETQYF. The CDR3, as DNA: TGTGCCAGCTCACCTATAGCGGGGGGCCTCCAAGAGACCCAGTACTTC. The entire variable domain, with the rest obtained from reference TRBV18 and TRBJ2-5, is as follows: NAGVMQNPRHLVRRRGQEARLRCSPMKGHSHVYWYRQLPEEGLKFMVYLQKENIIDESGMPKERFSAEFPKEGPSILRIQQVVRGDSAAYFCASSPIAGGLQETQYFGPGTRLLVL.